The 24 T cell receptor gamma chains listed next were all sequenced from one sample in a study of gammadelta T cells in human blood (dated by TCRdb to about 2020). Library generation was performed with RT-PCR. This sample was sequenced with an Illumina MiSeq. Clone calls in TCRdb were regenerated from the public reads with CATT, after which identical DNA sequences shared one row. Present in this sample are some 120 gamma-chain clones, more than 4.5% of which were seen just once. The leading ten clones occupy around 40% of the sample. The sequencing sample was made of non-Vgamma9Vdelta2 gamma-delta T cells from cord blood. The origin of the receptors is a newborn.

This clone is judged hyperexpanded. V usage is TRGV5 and J usage is TRGJ1 or TRGJ2. The germline gives CDR1 VINAFY, CDR2 YDVSNSKD. The CDR3 loop spans 13 amino acids. With 0 bases clipped from V and 3 bases from J, the junction kept 2 bases outside the gene matches. CDR3 nucleotide sequence: TGTGCCACCTGGGACAGGCGTTATTATAAGAAACTCTTT. This translates into CATWDRRYYKKLF.

This clone rates as hyperexpanded. V gene TRGV3 combines with J gene TRGJ1 or TRGJ2. The CDR3 runs to 13 residues. J gave up 6 bases and V 0 bases, and 5 bases lay outside the gene matches. Germline-derived CDR1 and CDR2 are VTNTFY and YDVSTARD (reference sequence). The CDR3 sequence is CATWDRPRYKKLF. The CDR3, as DNA: TGTGCCACCTGGGACAGGCCGCGTTATAAGAAACTCTTT.

This clone is a singleton in its sample. The J gene is TRGJP1, the V gene TRGV10. TRGV10 is an ORF for which the function is uncertain. This CDR3 comprises 13 residues. The J segment lost 4 bases and the V segment lost 8 bases, leaving 5 bases of the junction unmatched. This CDR3 is CAAWPYTGWFKIF. In DNA, the CDR3 is TGTGCTGCGTGGCCCTACACTGGTTGGTTCAAGATATTT.

This clone qualifies as hyperexpanded. This chain joins TRGV4 and TRGJ1 or TRGJ2. V lost 4 bases, J lost 4 bases, and 4 bases stayed unmatched. CDR1 and CDR2 from the germline V gene are EGSTGY and YDSYTSSV. The CDR3 totals 12 residues. The CDR3 DNA reads as TGTGCCACCTGGGACGAATATTATAAGAAACTCTTT. Its translation is CATWDEYYKKLF.

By sample share, this clone is large (0.1 to 1%). This chain connects TRGV2 to TRGJ1 or TRGJ2. J was trimmed by 4 bases and V by 0 bases; bases with no gene match: 3. Per the germline V gene, CDR1 is EGSNGY and CDR2 is YDSYNSKV. This CDR3 has 13 amino acids. The CDR3 spells CATWDGRYYKKLF. CDR3 nucleotides: TGTGCCACCTGGGACGGGCGGTATTATAAGAAACTCTTT.

Details on this clone: The protein TCRdb lists belongs to a much larger clone and differs from this DNA's translation at residue 9, which points to a read error; the protein shown is made from the DNA. The chain couples TRGV8 to TRGJ1 or TRGJ2. Germline V lookup: CDR1 VENAVY, CDR2 YDSYNSRV. The CDR3 length is 11 residues. The CDR3 is CATWAYYKRLF. The DNA for the CDR3 is TGTGCCACCTGGGCCTATTATAAGAGACTCTTT.

By sample fraction, this clone is large (0.1 to 1%). The chain recombines TRGV2 with TRGJ1 or TRGJ2. Germline loops: CDR1 EGSNGY, CDR2 YDSYNSKV. The CDR3 covers 14 residues. The V and J ends lost 0 bases and 2 bases, in that order; junction bases with no gene match: 4. CDR3 DNA: TGTGCCACCTGGGACGGGCCACATTATTATAAGAAACTCTTT. This translates into CATWDGPHYYKKLF.

This clone counts as large. The chain recombines TRGV4 with TRGJ1 or TRGJ2. CDR3 length: 11 residues. The germline V gene encodes CDR1 EGSTGY and CDR2 YDSYTSSV. With V trimmed by 0 bases and J by 13 bases, 6 bases remained unmatched. This chain's CDR3 is CATWDGLPKLF. The CDR3 DNA reads TGTGCCACCTGGGATGGGCTCCCCAAACTCTTT.

By share, this clone counts as hyperexpanded. The rearrangement joins TRGV3 to TRGJ1 or TRGJ2. CDR3 length equals 14 residues. The V gene end was trimmed by 0 bases and the J gene end by 3 bases; junction bases not matched to a gene: 5. Germline V gives CDR1 VTNTFY, CDR2 YDVSTARD (reference sequence). The CDR3 is CATWDRRFYYKKLF. The CDR3, as DNA: TGTGCCACCTGGGACAGGCGGTTTTATTATAAGAAACTCTTT.

By proportion, this clone is hyperexpanded (1% or more). The chain has TRGV8 and TRGJ1 or TRGJ2. V lost 3 bases to trimming and J lost 2 bases; unmatched junction nucleotides: 10. Germline V gene data show CDR1 as VENAVY and CDR2 as YDSYNSRV. This CDR3 has 15 amino acids. CDR3 loop: CATWDPNTHYYKKLF. The CDR3 nucleotides are TGTGCCACCTGGGATCCAAATACCCATTATTATAAGAAACTCTTT.

This clone is large in the sample. The J gene is TRGJP2, the V gene TRGV4. V was clipped by 3 bases and J by 5 bases; unmatched bases: 3. The CDR3 totals 13 residues. Germline CDR1 EGSTGY, CDR2 YDSYTSSV. The CDR3 reads CATWDLSDWIKTF. Written as DNA, the CDR3 is TGTGCCACCTGGGATTTAAGTGATTGGATCAAGACGTTT.

This clone was counted a few times. One base separates it from a far larger clone, so it is likely a read error. The J gene is TRGJP2, the V gene TRGV3. The CDR3 sequence is 15 residues long. Germline V gene lookup returns CDR1 VTNTFY and CDR2 YDVSTARD (reference sequence). Trimming removed 0 bases from V and 3 bases from J; junction bases left unmatched: 4. CDR3 coding DNA: TGTGCCACCTGGGACAGGTGGTGTAGTGATTGGATCAAGACGTTT. As protein: CATWDRWCSDWIKTF.

Judged by abundance, this clone is large (0.1 to 1%). The V call is TRGV2, the J call TRGJ1 or TRGJ2. The CDR3 consists of 11 residues. Germline assignment: CDR1 EGSNGY and CDR2 YDSYNSKV. Trimming removed 2 bases from V and 10 bases from J; junction bases left unmatched: 5. As DNA, the CDR3 is TGTGCCACCTGGGACGCCCGGAAGAAACTCTTT. Protein product: CATWDARKKLF.

This clone was seen a few times. This probably arose from a read error, given a far larger clone one base away. In the same sample, other DNA sequences code for this CDR3. This chain uses TRGV5 with TRGJ1 or TRGJ2. There are 13 residues in the CDR3. Trimming took 1 base from V and 3 from J; bases not matched to a gene: 3. CDR1 is VINAFY, CDR2 YDVSNSKD, per germline. In DNA, the CDR3 is TGTGCCACCTGGGACAGACTTTATTATAAGAAACTCTTT. Translated: CATWDRLYYKKLF.

This clone rates as large. The genes are TRGV8 and TRGJP2. The V gene end was trimmed by 0 bases and the J gene end by 12 bases; junction bases not matched to a gene: 7. Germline-derived CDR1 and CDR2 are VENAVY and YDSYNSRV. The CDR3 consists of 13 residues. CDR3 region: CATWDRRHGIKTF. CDR3 nucleotide sequence: TGTGCCACCTGGGATAGGAGACATGGGATCAAGACGTTT.

This clone was picked up a small number of times. This DNA translates differently at residue 4 from the TCRdb protein, which is that of a much larger clone; a read error is likely, and the protein shown is the DNA's own translation. This rearrangement joins TRGV3 to TRGJP2. The CDR3 has 15 residues. Germline V gene lookup returns CDR1 VTNTFY and CDR2 YDVSTARD (reference sequence). The CDR3, as DNA: TGTGCCACCGGGGACAGGCGGTGTAGTGATTGGATCAAGACGTTT. Translation: CATGDRRCSDWIKTF.

This clone came up a few times. This likely reflects a read error, since a far larger clone is one base away. The same CDR3 can be traced to other DNA sequences in this sample. The chain has TRGV10 and TRGJ1 or TRGJ2. TRGV10 is an ORF for which the function is uncertain. The CDR3 extends over 11 amino acids. CDR3 region: CAAWCYYKKLF. In DNA form, the CDR3 reads TGTGCCGCGTGGTGTTATTATAAGAAACTCTTT.

By sample fraction, this clone is hyperexpanded. The chain uses TRGV2 and TRGJP2. Losses at the gene ends were 0 bases for V and 6 bases for J; bases not matched to a gene: 7. In germline, CDR1 is EGSNGY, CDR2 YDSYNSKV. The CDR3 consists of 15 residues. CDR3 residues: CATWDGQVRDWIKTF. In DNA, the CDR3 is TGTGCCACCTGGGACGGGCAAGTGCGTGATTGGATCAAGACGTTT.

Relative to its sample, this clone is large. The J gene is TRGJP2, the V gene TRGV4. V lost 1 base and J lost 3; bases outside the gene matches: 2. CDR3 length: 14 residues. CDR1 and CDR2 (germline): EGSTGY, YDSYTSSV. The CDR3: CATWDGGSDWIKTF. The CDR3 DNA reads as TGTGCCACCTGGGATGGCGGTAGTGATTGGATCAAGACGTTT.

The J gene is TRGJP1, the V gene TRGV10. TRGV10 is an ORF, with its function uncertain. The CDR3 runs to 14 residues. V was clipped by 8 bases and J by 0 bases; unmatched bases: 4. The CDR3 loop is CAAWDYTTGWFKIF. CDR3 DNA: TGTGCTGCGTGGGATTATACCACTGGTTGGTTCAAGATATTT.

About this clone itself: The protein given by TCRdb reflects a much larger clone and differs at residue 5 from this DNA's translation, likely from a read error; the protein shown is the DNA's translation. The V gene is TRGV5P, the J gene TRGJ1 or TRGJ2. TRGV5P is tagged as a pseudogene. This CDR3 contains 12 residues. CDR3 in amino acids: CATWVSRDKKLF. For the CDR3, the DNA is TGTGCCACCTGGGTCAGCCGGGATAAGAAACTCTTT.

This clone was found a few times. A far more abundant clone sits one base away, making this likely a read error. The J gene is TRGJP1, the V gene TRGV11. TRGV11 is filed as an ORF, its function uncertain. There are 19 residues in the CDR3. The CDR3 loop is CACRIRHERIRGTGWFKIF. The CDR3 bases are TGTGCCTGCCGGATTAGGCACGAACGGATAAGAGGCACTGGTTGGTTCAAGATATTT.

Within the sample, this clone is large. This sequence joins TRGV3 and TRGJP1. Germline CDR1 is VTNTFY and CDR2 is YDVSTARD (reference sequence). After removal of 9 bases from V and 9 bases from J, the junction contained 4 bases not matched to a gene. The CDR3 sequence is 10 residues long. The DNA for the CDR3 is TGTGCCACCCCCCGTTGGTTCAAGATATTT. Its translation is CATPRWFKIF.

In its sample, this clone is hyperexpanded. This sequence joins TRGV4 and TRGJ1 or TRGJ2. V dropped 1 base and J dropped 4; count of bases not matched to a gene: 10. CDR1 is EGSTGY, CDR2 YDSYTSSV, per germline. The CDR3 covers 15 residues. The CDR3 is CATWDGSKKYYKKLF. The CDR3 coding sequence is TGTGCCACCTGGGATGGCTCCAAAAAATATTATAAGAAACTCTTT.